Listed here are 21 T cell receptor beta chains from one sample, sequenced in a study of T cells after yellow fever vaccination. A single record per CDR3 protein comes from TCRdb applying MiXCR to the 5' RACE reads. The data show nearly 300,000 distinct CDR3 sequences, around 10% seen once. The sequencing used CD4+ T cells sorted from PBMCs, collected 5 days after the yellow fever booster vaccination. The source of these receptors is a man between 18 and 35 years old who received the YFV17D yellow fever vaccine.

This clonotype showed up many times. V is TRBV7-8 and J is TRBJ2-3; D unclear. Looked up from germline, CDR1 is SGHVS and CDR2 is FQNEAQ. V gave up 2 bases and J gave up 0 bases, with 6 bases separating them. This CDR3 is 14 amino acids long. The CDR3 DNA reads TGTGCCAGCAGCTTACTACCTAGCACAGATACGCAGTATTTT. Translating gives CASSLLPSTDTQYF.

This clonotype occurred many times. The J gene is TRBJ1-5, the V gene TRBV5-1, with D possibly TRBD1 on 5 matching bases. This CDR3 region has 14 residues. The V and J ends lost 0 bases and 1 base respectively, with 5 bases between them. CDR1 is SGHRS and CDR2 is YFSETQ in the germline V gene. The CDR3 DNA reads TGCGCCAGCAGCTTGGAGGGGAGCAATCAGCCCCAGCATTTT. Residues: CASSLEGSNQPQHF.

This clonotype occurred a few times. CDR3 bases: TGTGCCAGCGCCCGCGGGGGACAAGAGACCCAGTACTTC. Its translation is CASARGGQETQYF. The chain joins TRBV25-1 to TRBJ2-5; TRBD2 agrees at 7 bases. The CDR3 extends over 13 amino acids. The junction had 5 bases not matched to a gene; V was cut back by 8 bases and J by 2 bases. Looked up from germline, CDR1 is MGHDK and CDR2 is SYGVNS.

The rearrangement links TRBV20-1 to TRBJ2-5; D not resolved. The V gene's germline CDR1 is DFQATT and CDR2 SNEGSKA (reference sequence). There are 12 residues in the CDR3. V was pared by 3 bases and J by 7 bases, with 12 bases between. CDR3 amino acids: CSASGYSGTQYF. The CDR3 DNA sequence: TGCAGTGCTAGCGGGTACAGTGGGACCCAGTACTTC.

This clonotype was found many times. In DNA, the CDR3 is TGTGCCAGCAGTCATAGAGATACTGGGACCCAGTACTTC. Translation: CASSHRDTGTQYF. This sequence joins TRBV6-5 and TRBJ2-5; D is unclear. Deletions cut 5 bases from V and 7 bases from J, with 14 bases between. The CDR3 is 13 residues long. Germline V lookup: CDR1 MNHEY, CDR2 SVGAGI.

This clonotype was counted a few times. The chain recombines TRBV5-1 with TRBJ1-3, with 10 bases identical to TRBD1. The CDR3 is made up of 17 amino acids. Germline V gene data show CDR1 as SGHRS and CDR2 as YFSETQ. Germline trimming cut 4 bases from V and 0 bases from J; bases unmatched to any gene: 7. Here the CDR3 DNA reads TGCGCCAGCAGCGCGGGACAGGGGCTTTACTCTGGAAACACCATATATTTT. This translates into CASSAGQGLYSGNTIYF.

This clonotype was seen a few times. The chain has TRBV7-9 and TRBJ1-6; D gene unclear. CDR3 size: 14 residues. The V and J ends lost 2 bases and 7 bases respectively, with 9 bases between them. CDR1 SEHNR and CDR2 FQNEAQ come from the germline V gene (reference sequence). The CDR3 DNA follows: TGTGCCAGCAGCTTATACCTCGAGAATTCACCCCTCCACTTT. Translating gives CASSLYLENSPLHF.

This clonotype has just a few counts. V gene TRBV19 combines with J gene TRBJ2-3; weak D call: TRBD2 (6 bases). The CDR3 contains 16 residues. CDR1 is LNHDA and CDR2 is SQIVND in the germline V gene (reference sequence). V shed 5 bases and J shed 1 base, with 16 bases lying between them. The CDR3 DNA is TGTGCCAGTAGTGCACCACGGGACTCCGGCACAGATACGCAGTATTTT. Translating it yields CASSAPRDSGTDTQYF.

This chain joins TRBV12-3 or TRBV12-4 and TRBJ2-4; D uncertain. V lost 5 bases, J lost 2 bases, and 13 bases lay in between. The CDR3 covers 15 residues. The CDR3 sequence: CASSRRTEPKNIQYF. CDR3 in DNA: TGTGCCAGCAGTCGACGTACAGAGCCCAAAAACATTCAGTACTTC.

This clonotype was picked up a small number of times. The chain has TRBV2 and TRBJ2-7; TRBD2 matches 8 bases. Germline assignment: CDR1 SNHLY and CDR2 FYNNEI. Trimming took 7 bases from V and 2 from J; bases not matched to a gene: 4. This CDR3 is built from 13 residues. This CDR3 is CASTQGLAYEQYF. The CDR3 nucleotides read TGTGCCAGCACCCAGGGACTAGCCTACGAGCAGTACTTC.

J is TRBJ2-2 and V is TRBV18; a possible D gene is TRBD1 (6 bases). The CDR3 covers 15 residues. Trimming pared 2 bases from V and 3 bases from J, leaving 10 bases between. Per the germline V gene, CDR1 is KGHSH and CDR2 is LQKENI. Here the CDR3 DNA reads TGTGCCAGCTCACCAAAACAGGGCGACACCGGGGAGCTGTTTTTT. Its protein product is CASSPKQGDTGELFF.

The V call is TRBV7-8, the J call TRBJ1-1, with 12 bases identical to TRBD1. V shed 2 bases, J shed 4 bases, and the junction held 8 bases outside the gene matches. CDR3 length: 17 amino acids. Germline V gene lookup returns CDR1 SGHVS and CDR2 FQNEAQ. CDR3 nucleotides: TGTGCCAGCAGCTTACAGGGACAGGGGGCTGCCGGCACTGAAGCTTTCTTT. Protein: CASSLQGQGAAGTEAFF.

This chain uses TRBV12-3 or TRBV12-4 with TRBJ1-5; D remains unclear. The CDR3 extends over 13 amino acids. The ends were cut back, 4 bases at V and 4 bases at J, with 8 bases in the middle. The CDR3 nucleotides are TGTGCCAGCAGTTCCAATATAAATCAGCCCCAGCATTTT. It is translated as CASSSNINQPQHF.

This clonotype showed up just a few times. The chain uses TRBV18 and TRBJ2-7, with D unresolved. Trimming left V 3 bases short and J 5 bases short, with 8 bases between. CDR3 length: 12 residues. Germline V gene sequence: CDR1 KGHSH, CDR2 LQKENI. The CDR3 sequence is CASSPDGNEQYV. The DNA of the CDR3 is TGTGCCAGCTCACCCGACGGAAACGAGCAGTACGTC.

This chain joins TRBV7-9 and TRBJ2-4; D perhaps matches TRBD2 (5 bases). Germline loops: CDR1 SEHNR, CDR2 FQNEAQ (reference sequence). The CDR3 is made up of 16 amino acids. V lost 1 base and J lost 0, with 10 bases in between. The CDR3 region has the DNA TGTGCCAGCAGCTTAGGGCGGACTCTAGCCAAAAACATTCAGTACTTC. The encoded protein is CASSLGRTLAKNIQYF.

This clonotype was counted ten times or more. The V gene is TRBV4-3, the J gene TRBJ1-2, with D unresolved. Trimming pared 1 base from V and 6 bases from J, leaving 9 bases between. There are 13 residues in the CDR3. CDR1 and CDR2 (germline): LGHNA, YSLEER. The CDR3 DNA reads as TGCGCCAGCAGCCAAGGTATAAAGGATGGCTACACCTTC. It specifies CASSQGIKDGYTF.

The chain is built from TRBV6-5 and TRBJ1-6; D is unresolved. V was clipped by 8 bases and J by 10 bases, with 12 bases between them. CDR1 and CDR2 (germline): MNHEY, SVGAGI. The CDR3 loop spans 12 amino acids. CDR3 residues: CASRGSRSPLHF. For the CDR3, the DNA is TGTGCCAGCCGGGGATCCAGGTCACCCCTCCACTTT.

CDR3 coding DNA: TGTGCCAGTGCGAGGGGCACAGATACGCAGTATTTT. It translates to CASARGTDTQYF. The chain couples TRBV7-3 to TRBJ2-3; D might be TRBD2 (5 bases). Germline V gene sequence: CDR1 SGHTA, CDR2 FQGTGA. The CDR3 totals 12 residues. V lost 9 bases, J lost 1 base, and 8 bases lay in between.

The chain joins TRBV5-1 to TRBJ2-5, with D possibly being TRBD1 or TRBD2 (5 bases each). The V gene's germline CDR1 is SGHRS and CDR2 YFSETQ. This CDR3 has 13 amino acids. V was cut by 2 bases and J by 5 bases, with 10 bases left in between. CDR3 residues: CASSFEGWETQYF. The CDR3 nucleotides are TGCGCCAGCAGCTTCGAGGGGTGGGAGACCCAGTACTTC.

This chain joins TRBV3-1 and TRBJ2-5; 8 bases agree with TRBD1. CDR1 and CDR2 from the germline V gene are LGHDT and YNNKEL (reference sequence). Unmatched junction bases numbered 4, after V lost 4 bases and J lost 3 bases. CDR3 length: 14 amino acids. The DNA of the CDR3 is TGTGCCAGCAGCCCTCCGGGACAGGAAGAGACCCAGTACTTC. This encodes CASSPPGQEETQYF.

This clonotype was counted at least ten times. The rearrangement links TRBV28 to TRBJ1-2, with a tentative D call TRBD1 (6 bases). The V gene's germline CDR1 is MDHEN and CDR2 SYDVKM. This CDR3 spans 12 amino acids. Trimming removed 1 base from V and 6 bases from J, with 6 bases in between. The CDR3 DNA is TGTGCCAGCAGTTTATCAGGGGATGGCTACACCTTC. This codes for CASSLSGDGYTF.